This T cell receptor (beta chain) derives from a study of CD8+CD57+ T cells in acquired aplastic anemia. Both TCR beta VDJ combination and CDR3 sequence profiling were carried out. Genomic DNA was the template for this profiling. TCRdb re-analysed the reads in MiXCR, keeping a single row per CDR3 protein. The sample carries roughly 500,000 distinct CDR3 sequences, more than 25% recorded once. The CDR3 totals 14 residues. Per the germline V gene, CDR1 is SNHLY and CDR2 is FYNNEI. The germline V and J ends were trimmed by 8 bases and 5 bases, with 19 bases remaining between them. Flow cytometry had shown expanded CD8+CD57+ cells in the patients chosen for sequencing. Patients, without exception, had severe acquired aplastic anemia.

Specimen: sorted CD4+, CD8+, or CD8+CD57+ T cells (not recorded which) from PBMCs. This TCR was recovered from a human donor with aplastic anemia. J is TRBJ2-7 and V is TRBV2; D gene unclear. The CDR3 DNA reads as TGTGCCAGCTCCCCTCGAATTGAGATCAACGAGCAGTACTTC. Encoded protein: CASSPRIEINEQYF.